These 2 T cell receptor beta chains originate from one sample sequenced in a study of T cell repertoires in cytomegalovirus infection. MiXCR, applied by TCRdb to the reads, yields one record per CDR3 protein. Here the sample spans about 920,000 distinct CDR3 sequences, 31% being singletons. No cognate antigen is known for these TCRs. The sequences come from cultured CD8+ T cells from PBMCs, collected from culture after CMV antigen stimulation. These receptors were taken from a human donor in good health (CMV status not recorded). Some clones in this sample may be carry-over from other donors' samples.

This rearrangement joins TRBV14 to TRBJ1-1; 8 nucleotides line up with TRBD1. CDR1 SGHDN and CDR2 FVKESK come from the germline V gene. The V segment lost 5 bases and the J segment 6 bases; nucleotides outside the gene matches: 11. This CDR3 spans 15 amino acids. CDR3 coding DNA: TGTGCCAGCAGCGTACTGCAGGGGGCTGGATCTGAAGCTTTCTTT. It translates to CASSVLQGAGSEAFF.

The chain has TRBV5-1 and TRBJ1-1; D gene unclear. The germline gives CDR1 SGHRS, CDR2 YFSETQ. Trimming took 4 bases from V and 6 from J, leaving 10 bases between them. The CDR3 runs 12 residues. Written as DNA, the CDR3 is TGCGCCAGCAGCCAGAATGGCGCTGAAGCTTTCTTT. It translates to CASSQNGAEAFF.